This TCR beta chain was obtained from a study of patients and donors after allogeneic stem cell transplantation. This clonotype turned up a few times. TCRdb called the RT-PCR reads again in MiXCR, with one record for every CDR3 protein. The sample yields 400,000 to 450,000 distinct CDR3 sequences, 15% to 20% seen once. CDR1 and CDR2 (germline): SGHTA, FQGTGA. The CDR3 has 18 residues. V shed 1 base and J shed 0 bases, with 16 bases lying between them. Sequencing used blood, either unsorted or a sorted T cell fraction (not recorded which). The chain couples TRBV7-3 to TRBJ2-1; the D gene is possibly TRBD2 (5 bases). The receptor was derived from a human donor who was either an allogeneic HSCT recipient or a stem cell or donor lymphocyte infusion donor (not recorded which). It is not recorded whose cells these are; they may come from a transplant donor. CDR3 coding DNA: TGTGCCAGCAGCTTAAAAAATTATGCGGGCACCTCCTACAATGAGCAGTTCTTC. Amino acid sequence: CASSLKNYAGTSYNEQFF.